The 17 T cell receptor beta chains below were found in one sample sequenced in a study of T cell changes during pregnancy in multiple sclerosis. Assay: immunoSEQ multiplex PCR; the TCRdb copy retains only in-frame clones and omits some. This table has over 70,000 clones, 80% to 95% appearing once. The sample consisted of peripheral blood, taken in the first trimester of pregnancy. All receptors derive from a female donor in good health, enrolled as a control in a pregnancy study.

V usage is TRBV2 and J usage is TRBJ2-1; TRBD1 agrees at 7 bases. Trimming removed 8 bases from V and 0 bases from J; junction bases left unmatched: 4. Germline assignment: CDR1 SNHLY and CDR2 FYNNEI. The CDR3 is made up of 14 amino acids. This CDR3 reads CASARDSSYNEQFF. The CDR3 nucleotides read TGTGCCAGCGCCCGGGACAGCTCCTACAATGAGCAGTTCTTC.

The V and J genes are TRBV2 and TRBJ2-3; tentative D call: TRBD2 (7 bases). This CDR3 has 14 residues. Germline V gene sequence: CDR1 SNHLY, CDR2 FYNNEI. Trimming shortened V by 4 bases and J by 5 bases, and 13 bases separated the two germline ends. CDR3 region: CASSVGGGLDTQYF. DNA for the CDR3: TGTGCCAGCAGTGTAGGGGGAGGGCTAGATACGCAGTATTTT.

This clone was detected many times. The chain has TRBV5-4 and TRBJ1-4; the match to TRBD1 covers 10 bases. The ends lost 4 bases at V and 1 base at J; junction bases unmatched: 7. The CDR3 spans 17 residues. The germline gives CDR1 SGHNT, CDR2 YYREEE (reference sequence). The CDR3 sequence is CASSRGTGAGTNEKLFF. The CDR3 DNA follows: TGTGCCAGCAGCAGGGGGACAGGGGCAGGAACTAATGAAAAACTGTTTTTT.

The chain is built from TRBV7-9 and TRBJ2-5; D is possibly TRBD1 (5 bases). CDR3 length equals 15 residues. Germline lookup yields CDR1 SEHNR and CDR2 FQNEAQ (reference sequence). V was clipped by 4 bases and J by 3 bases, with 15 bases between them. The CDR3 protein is CASSSLGHKKETQYF. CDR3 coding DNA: TGTGCCAGCAGCTCCCTAGGACACAAAAAAGAGACCCAGTACTTC.

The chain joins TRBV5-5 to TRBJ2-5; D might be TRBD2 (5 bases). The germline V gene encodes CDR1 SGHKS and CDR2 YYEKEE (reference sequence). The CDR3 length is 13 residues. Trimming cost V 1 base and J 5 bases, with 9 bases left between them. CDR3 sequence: CASSLQRRETQYF. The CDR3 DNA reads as TGTGCCAGCAGCTTGCAGCGGCGGGAGACCCAGTACTTC. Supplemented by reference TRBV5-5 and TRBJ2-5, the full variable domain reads DAGVTQSPTHLIKTRGQQVTLRCSPISGHKSVSWYQQVLGQGPQFIFQYYEKEERGRGNFPDRFSARQFPNYSSELNVNALLLGDSALYLCASSLQRRETQYFGPGTRLLVL.

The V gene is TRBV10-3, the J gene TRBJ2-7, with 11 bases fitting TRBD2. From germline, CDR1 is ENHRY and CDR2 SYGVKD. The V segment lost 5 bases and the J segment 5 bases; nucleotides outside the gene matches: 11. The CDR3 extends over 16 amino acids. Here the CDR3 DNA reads TGTGCCATCAGTCCCCTGACTAGCGGGAATTCCCACGAGCAGTACTTC. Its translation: CAISPLTSGNSHEQYF.

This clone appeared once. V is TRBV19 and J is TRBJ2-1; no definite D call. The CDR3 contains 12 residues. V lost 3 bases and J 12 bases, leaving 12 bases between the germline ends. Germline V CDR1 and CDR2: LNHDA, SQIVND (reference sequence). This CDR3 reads CASSIPGPGQFF. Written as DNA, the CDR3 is TGTGCCAGTAGTATCCCCGGCCCAGGGCAGTTCTTC.

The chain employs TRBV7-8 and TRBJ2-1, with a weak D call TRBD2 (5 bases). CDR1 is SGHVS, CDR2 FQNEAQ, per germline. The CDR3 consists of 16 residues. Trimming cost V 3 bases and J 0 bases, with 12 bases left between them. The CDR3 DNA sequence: TGTGCCAGCAGCTTTCAAGGAGGCCTCTCCTACAATGAGCAGTTCTTC. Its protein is CASSFQGGLSYNEQFF.

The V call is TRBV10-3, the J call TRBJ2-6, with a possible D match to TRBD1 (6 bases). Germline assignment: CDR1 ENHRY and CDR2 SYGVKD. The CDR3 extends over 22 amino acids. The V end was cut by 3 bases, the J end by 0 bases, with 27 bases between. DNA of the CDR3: TGTGCCATCAGTGATTTCGGTGGTGAAAAGACAGGAACAAACTCTGGGGCCAACGTCCTGACTTTC. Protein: CAISDFGGEKTGTNSGANVLTF.

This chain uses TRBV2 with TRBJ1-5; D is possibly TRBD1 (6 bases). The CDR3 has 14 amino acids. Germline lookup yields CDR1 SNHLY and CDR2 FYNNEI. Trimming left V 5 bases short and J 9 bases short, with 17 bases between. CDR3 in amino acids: CASSLQGFEGPQHF. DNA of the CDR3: TGTGCCAGCAGTTTACAGGGTTTTGAAGGGCCCCAGCATTTT.

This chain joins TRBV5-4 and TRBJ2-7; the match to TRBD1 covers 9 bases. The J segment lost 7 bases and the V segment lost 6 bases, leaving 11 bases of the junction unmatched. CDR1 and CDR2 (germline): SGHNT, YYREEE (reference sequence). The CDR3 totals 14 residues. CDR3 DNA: TGTGCCAGCACACCGGGACAGGGACGAGAGGAGCAGTACTTC. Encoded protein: CASTPGQGREEQYF.

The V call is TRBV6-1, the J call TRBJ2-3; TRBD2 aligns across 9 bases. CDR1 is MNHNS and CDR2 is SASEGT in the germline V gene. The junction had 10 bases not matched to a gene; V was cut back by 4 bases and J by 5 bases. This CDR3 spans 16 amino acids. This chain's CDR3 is CASSGVAGAWGDTQYF. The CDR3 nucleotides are TGTGCCAGCAGTGGAGTAGCGGGAGCCTGGGGAGATACGCAGTATTTT.

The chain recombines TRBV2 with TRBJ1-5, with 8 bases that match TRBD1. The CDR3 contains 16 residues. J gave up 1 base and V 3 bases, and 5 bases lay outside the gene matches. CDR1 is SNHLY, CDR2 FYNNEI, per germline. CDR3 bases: TGTGCCAGCAGTGACGACAGGGGAGGGAGCAATCAGCCCCAGCATTTT. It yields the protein CASSDDRGGSNQPQHF.

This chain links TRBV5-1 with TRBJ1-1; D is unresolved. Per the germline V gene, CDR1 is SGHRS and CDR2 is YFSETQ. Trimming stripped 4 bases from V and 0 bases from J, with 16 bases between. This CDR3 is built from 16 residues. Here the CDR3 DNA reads TGCGCCAGCAGCATAGCTGGCTTCTCCATGAACACTGAAGCTTTCTTT. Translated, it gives CASSIAGFSMNTEAFF.

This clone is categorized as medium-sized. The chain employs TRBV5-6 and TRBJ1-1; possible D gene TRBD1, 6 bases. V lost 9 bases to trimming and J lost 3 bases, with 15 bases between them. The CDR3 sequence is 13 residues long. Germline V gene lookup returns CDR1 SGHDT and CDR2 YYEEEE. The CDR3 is CATQTGFYTEAFF. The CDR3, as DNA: TGTGCCACCCAGACAGGTTTTTACACTGAAGCTTTCTTT.

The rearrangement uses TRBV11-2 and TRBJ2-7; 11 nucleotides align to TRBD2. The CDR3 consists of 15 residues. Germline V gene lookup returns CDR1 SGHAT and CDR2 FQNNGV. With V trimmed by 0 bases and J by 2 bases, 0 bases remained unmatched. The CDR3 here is CASSLETSGTYEQYF. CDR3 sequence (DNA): TGTGCCAGCAGCTTAGAGACTAGCGGGACCTACGAGCAGTACTTC.

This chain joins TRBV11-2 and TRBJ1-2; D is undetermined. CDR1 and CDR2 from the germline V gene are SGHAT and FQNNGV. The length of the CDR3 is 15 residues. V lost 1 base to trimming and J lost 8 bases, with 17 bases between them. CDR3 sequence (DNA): TGTGCCAGCAGCTTAGTTGGGCCTGCCTCGGAAGGCTACACCTTC. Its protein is CASSLVGPASEGYTF.